The text below deals with one TCR beta chain. The antigen remains unidentified. A second PCR of about 7 to 12 cycles used a sample-barcoded 5' primer and a J-beta primer mix. Carrying 12 random nucleotides, a template-switch adaptor labeled each individual cDNA molecule. CDR3-containing paired-end reads numbering at least 2.5 million came from each sample. TCRdb analysed the 5' RACE reads with MiXCR anew, one entry per CDR3 protein. The repertoire holds roughly 500,000 distinct CDR3 sequences, with about 25% as singletons. This entry comes from a study of blood T cells in healthy people across ages. CDR1 is DFQATT, CDR2 SNEGSKA, per germline (reference sequence). V gave up 0 bases and J gave up 15 bases, with 9 bases separating them. The CDR3 contains 10 residues. General study findings and limits: The study found TCR beta diversity correlated strongly with naive T cell percentage.

These data also featured in a second study, about T cells of mothers and their children. That source notes: Every mother produced more than 9.5 million TCR beta CDR3 reads, whereas every child provided several million.

The receptor's source is a boy aged 5-17 years in good health. The V call is TRBV20-1, the J call TRBJ2-1, with D maybe TRBD1 (5 bases). The specimen sequenced was blood. The CDR3 sequence is CSARDLQGFF. CDR3 in DNA: TGCAGTGCTAGAGATTTGCAGGGGTTCTTC.